The entry that follows covers one T cell receptor (beta chain) sequence. The length of the CDR3 is 12 residues. The V segment lost 0 bases and the J segment 8 bases; nucleotides outside the gene matches: 1. CDR1 is SGHDT, CDR2 YYEEEE, per germline. The data stem from a study of OX40 agonist ivuxolimab in advanced cancers. Clones were sequenced by immunoSEQ multiplex PCR, and TCRdb holds only the in-frame ones, with some missing. Among approximately 72,000 clones listed, around 90% were seen once. This specimen consisted of CD4+ or CD8+ T cells sorted from blood, obtained in a trial of the OX40 agonist ivuxolimab. The chain couples TRBV5-6 to TRBJ1-2; 7 bases are a match to TRBD1. The source is an adult with an advanced solid tumor such as melanoma, head and neck, liver or kidney cancer. This CDR3 reads CASSLDRGGYTF. The DNA of the CDR3 is TGTGCCAGCAGCTTGGACAGGGGAGGCTACACCTTC.